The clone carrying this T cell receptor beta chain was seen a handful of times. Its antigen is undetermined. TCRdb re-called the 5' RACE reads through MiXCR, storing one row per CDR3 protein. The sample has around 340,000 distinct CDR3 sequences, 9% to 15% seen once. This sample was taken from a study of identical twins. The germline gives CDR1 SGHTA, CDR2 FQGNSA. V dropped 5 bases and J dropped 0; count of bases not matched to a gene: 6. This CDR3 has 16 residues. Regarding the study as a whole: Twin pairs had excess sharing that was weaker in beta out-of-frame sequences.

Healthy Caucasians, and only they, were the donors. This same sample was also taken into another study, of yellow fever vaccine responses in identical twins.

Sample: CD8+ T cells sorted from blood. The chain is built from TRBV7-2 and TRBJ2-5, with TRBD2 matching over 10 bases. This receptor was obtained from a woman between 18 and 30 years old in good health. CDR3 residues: CASSQGLARDQETQYF. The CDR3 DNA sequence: TGTGCCAGCAGCCAGGGACTAGCGCGAGACCAAGAGACCCAGTACTTC.